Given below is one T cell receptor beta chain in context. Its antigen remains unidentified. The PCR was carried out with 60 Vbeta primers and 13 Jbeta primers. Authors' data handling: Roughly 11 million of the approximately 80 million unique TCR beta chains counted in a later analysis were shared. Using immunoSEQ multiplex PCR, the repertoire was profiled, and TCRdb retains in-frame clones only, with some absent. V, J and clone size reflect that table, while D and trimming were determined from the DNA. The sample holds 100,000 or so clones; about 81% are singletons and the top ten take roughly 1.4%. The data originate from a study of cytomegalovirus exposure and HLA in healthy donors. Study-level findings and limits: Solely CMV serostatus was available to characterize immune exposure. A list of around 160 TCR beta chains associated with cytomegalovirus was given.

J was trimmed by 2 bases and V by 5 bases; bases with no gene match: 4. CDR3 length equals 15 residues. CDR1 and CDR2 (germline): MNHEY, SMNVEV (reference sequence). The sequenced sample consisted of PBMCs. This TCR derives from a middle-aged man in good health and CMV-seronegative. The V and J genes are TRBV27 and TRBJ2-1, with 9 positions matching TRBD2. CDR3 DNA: TGTGCCAGCAGTCCGACTAGCGGTGCCTACAATGAGCAGTTCTTC. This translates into CASSPTSGAYNEQFF.